This T cell receptor (beta chain) was observed in a study of blood T cells in healthy people across ages. Overall study findings and caveats: Among T cells, TCR beta diversity per million cells dropped roughly linearly as age rose.

The V and J ends lost 5 bases and 3 bases respectively, with 17 bases between them. CDR3 length equals 15 residues. The V gene's germline CDR1 is MNHEY and CDR2 SMNVEV (reference sequence). As concerns this clonotype: Its antigen remains unidentified.

Then a second PCR, running about 6 to 12 cycles, was carried out with a sample-barcoded 5' primer and a J-beta primer mix. Each TCR beta cDNA got a 12-nucleotide random molecular identifier. In TCRdb, the 5' RACE reads were re-called with MiXCR into one record per CDR3 protein. The sample shows around 1,000,000 distinct CDR3 sequences, roughly a quarter of them seen only once. Separately, the same data were catalogued under a study of T cells of mothers and their children. That investigation notes: For the second PCR, the M1S primer put in sample barcodes and 2-4 random nucleotides. From each mother came over 8.5 million TCR beta CDR3 reads, and from each child came a few million.

This clonotype was sampled from a girl aged 2 to 10 in good health. The V and J genes are TRBV27 and TRBJ2-7, with D maybe TRBD1 (6 bases). The sample comprised blood. CDR3 residues: CASSDPGQIGYEQYF. The CDR3 DNA reads TGTGCCAGCAGTGATCCGGGACAAATAGGCTACGAGCAGTACTTC.